This T cell receptor beta chain originates from a study of T-cell memory formation after mild COVID-19. Study observations and caveats: Memory sampled before infection contained some responding clones, suggesting cross-reactive memory joined. Among contracting clones, CD4+ were mainly CM/EM and CD8+ enriched in EMRA.

TCR alpha and TCR beta cDNA libraries with sample barcodes and UMIs came from 5'RACE using constant-segment primers. MiXCR, applied by TCRdb to the 5' RACE reads, yields one record per CDR3 protein. The table has 290,000 or so distinct CDR3 sequences, around 19% seen once. This clonotype came up a few times. The target antigen is unknown. This CDR3 region has 17 residues. Germline V gene lookup returns CDR1 SGHRS and CDR2 YFSETQ. Losses at the gene ends were 0 bases for V and 3 bases for J; bases not matched to a gene: 6. The rearrangement uses TRBV5-1 and TRBJ2-2; 9 nucleotides align to TRBD1. This receptor was identified in a young man who had mild COVID-19 (a few samples of this study predate the infection). Cell type and time point are not known. Sample: PBMCs or a T cell subset sorted from them (not recorded which). This CDR3 reads CASSLVGQGTDTGELFF. The CDR3 nucleotides are TGCGCCAGCAGCTTGGTGGGACAGGGAACCGACACCGGGGAGCTGTTTTTT.